Shown below are 18 T cell receptor beta chains from a single sample sequenced in a study of T cell responses to AZD1222 COVID-19 vaccine. The repertoire was sequenced with immunoSEQ multiplex PCR; TCRdb's copy has only in-frame clones and lacks some. The table has roughly 120,000 clones, 70% to 90% seen once. The sample in question was peripheral blood, obtained on day 0 of AZD1222 vaccination. These receptors all come from an adult in good health.

V gene TRBV18 combines with J gene TRBJ1-3, with TRBD1 matching over 8 bases. Trimming removed 6 bases from V and 0 bases from J; junction bases left unmatched: 4. The germline V gene encodes CDR1 KGHSH and CDR2 LQKENI. This CDR3 is built from 15 residues. The CDR3 reads CASSQTGDSGNTIYF. The CDR3 coding sequence is TGTGCCAGCTCCCAGACAGGGGACTCTGGAAACACCATATATTTT.

The gene calls are TRBV6-5 and TRBJ1-2; 9 bases align to TRBD1. V lost 7 bases and J lost 5; bases outside the gene matches: 2. Germline V CDR1 and CDR2: MNHEY, SVGAGI. This CDR3 is built from 12 residues. As DNA, the CDR3 is TGTGCCAGCAACGACAGGGGGTATGGCTACACCTTC. The encoded protein is CASNDRGYGYTF.

This chain uses TRBV18 with TRBJ1-6, with D possibly being TRBD1 (6 bases). The V end was cut by 4 bases, the J end by 0 bases, with 10 bases between. The CDR3 runs to 16 residues. The germline CDR1 and CDR2 sequences are KGHSH and LQKENI. CDR3 protein: CASSLGQSSYNSPLHF. The DNA of the CDR3 is TGTGCCAGCTCACTCGGACAGAGCTCCTATAATTCACCCCTCCACTTT. The full variable domain, its missing parts supplied by reference TRBV18 and TRBJ1-6, is NAGVMQNPRHLVRRRGQEARLRCSPMKGHSHVYWYRQLPEEGLKFMVYLQKENIIDESGMPKERFSAEFPKEGPSILRIQQVVRGDSAAYFCASSLGQSSYNSPLHFGNGTRLTVT.

V gene TRBV28 combines with J gene TRBJ1-5; the match to TRBD1 covers 7 bases. The length of the CDR3 is 16 residues. CDR1 is MDHEN and CDR2 is SYDVKM in the germline V gene. V shed 6 bases, J shed 0 bases, and the junction held 8 bases outside the gene matches. The CDR3 DNA reads as TGTGCCAGCAGCCCTGAGGGGGCTTATAGCAATCAGCCCCAGCATTTT. Amino acids: CASSPEGAYSNQPQHF.

V gene TRBV6-2 or TRBV6-3 combines with J gene TRBJ2-2; D is undetermined. Germline V gene sequence: CDR1 MNHEY, CDR2 SVGEGT. The V end was cut by 4 bases, the J end by 0 bases, with 9 bases between. The CDR3 has 15 amino acids. The CDR3 here is CASSSLDTNTGELFF. CDR3 coding DNA: TGTGCCAGCAGTTCGCTCGACACGAACACCGGGGAGCTGTTTTTT.

This clone has only one observation. This rearrangement joins TRBV7-9 to TRBJ1-5; D gene ambiguous. CDR3 length: 17 residues. Germline V gives CDR1 SEHNR, CDR2 FQNEAQ (reference sequence). The V gene lost 1 base and the J gene lost 2 bases, with 15 bases spanning the gap. DNA of the CDR3: TGTGCCAGCAGCTTAGATTTTGGTGGTGGGCGCAATCAGCCCCAGCATTTT. Protein: CASSLDFGGGRNQPQHF.

This chain links TRBV4-1 with TRBJ2-1; 7 bases match TRBD2. V lost 0 bases and J lost 2; bases outside the gene matches: 4. The CDR3 is made up of 16 amino acids. Per the germline V gene, CDR1 is MGHRA and CDR2 is YSYEKL. The CDR3 here is CASSQDPGGTYNEQFF. Written as DNA, the CDR3 is TGCGCCAGCAGCCAAGATCCCGGGGGGACCTACAATGAGCAGTTCTTC.

The chain couples TRBV19 to TRBJ1-1; a weak D match, TRBD1 (5 bases). The CDR3 runs to 12 residues. Germline loops: CDR1 LNHDA, CDR2 SQIVND (reference sequence). Between the trimmed V and J ends, which lost 3 bases and 6 bases, there was a span of 8 bases. The CDR3: CASSIGRAEAFF. For the CDR3, the DNA is TGTGCCAGTAGTATCGGCAGGGCTGAAGCTTTCTTT. Full variable domain (outside the CDR3, taken from reference TRBV19 and TRBJ1-1): DGGITQSPKYLFRKEGQNVTLSCEQNLNHDAMYWYRQDPGQGLRLIYYSQIVNDFQKGDIAEGYSVSREKKESFPLTVTSAQKNPTAFYLCASSIGRAEAFFGQGTRLTVV.

The gene calls are TRBV10-3 and TRBJ1-1; D remains unclear. Germline V gene lookup returns CDR1 ENHRY and CDR2 SYGVKD. V was trimmed by 5 bases and J by 7 bases, leaving 14 bases between them. The CDR3 spans 13 residues. The CDR3 is CAISPDIAFEAFF. Here the CDR3 DNA reads TGTGCCATCAGTCCTGACATCGCATTTGAAGCTTTCTTT.

The J gene is TRBJ1-6, the V gene TRBV5-6; D might be TRBD1 (5 bases). There are 16 residues in the CDR3. Per the germline V gene, CDR1 is SGHDT and CDR2 is YYEEEE. Trimming left V 4 bases short and J 1 base short, with 12 bases between. The CDR3 here is CASSASGRSYNSPLHF. CDR3 in DNA: TGTGCCAGCAGCGCCTCAGGGCGGTCCTATAATTCACCCCTCCACTTT.

This clone has only one observation. The chain employs TRBV28 and TRBJ1-6; no firm D call. Trimming took off 8 bases at V and 7 bases at J, with 18 bases between the two ends. From germline, CDR1 is MDHEN and CDR2 SYDVKM. The CDR3 covers 15 residues. CDR3 region: CASFTNGVLNSPLHF. The CDR3 DNA reads TGTGCCAGCTTTACTAACGGGGTCTTGAATTCACCCCTCCACTTT. The full variable domain, its missing parts supplied by reference TRBV28 and TRBJ1-6, is DVKVTQSSRYLVKRTGEKVFLECVQDMDHENMFWYRQDPGLGLRLIYFSYDVKMKEKGDIPEGYSVSREKKERFSLILESASTNQTSMYLCASFTNGVLNSPLHFGNGTRLTVT.

The chain recombines TRBV7-6 with TRBJ2-7; 10 nucleotides align to TRBD2. Trimming removed 6 bases from V and 6 bases from J; junction bases left unmatched: 8. The CDR3 consists of 14 residues. Germline-derived CDR1 and CDR2 are SGHVS and FNYEAQ. CDR3 coding DNA: TGTGCCAGCAGGCCATGGACTAGCGGACGCGAGCAGTACTTC. Protein sequence: CASRPWTSGREQYF.

This chain links TRBV18 with TRBJ2-6, with a possible D match to TRBD1 (6 bases). V gave up 5 bases and J gave up 0 bases, with 14 bases separating them. Germline CDR1 and CDR2: KGHSH and LQKENI. CDR3 length equals 17 residues. This chain's CDR3 is CASSSGAPLSGANVLTF. CDR3 bases: TGTGCCAGCTCATCAGGGGCTCCTCTCTCTGGGGCCAACGTCCTGACTTTC.

The genes are TRBV9 and TRBJ1-1; D not resolved. The germline gives CDR1 SGDLS, CDR2 YYNGEE. This CDR3 spans 13 amino acids. V lost 1 base and J lost 3, with 7 bases in between. The CDR3 protein is CASSVISDTEAFF. In DNA, the CDR3 is TGTGCCAGCAGCGTAATTTCGGACACTGAAGCTTTCTTT.

This clone came up once. This sequence joins TRBV6-1 and TRBJ1-6; a possible D gene is TRBD1 (6 bases). The CDR3 has 16 residues. V lost 0 bases to trimming and J lost 4 bases, with 10 bases between them. Germline V CDR1 and CDR2: MNHNS, SASEGT. In nucleotides, the CDR3 is TGTGCCAGCAGTGAAGCAAACAGGGCGTATAATTCACCCCTCCACTTT. This encodes CASSEANRAYNSPLHF.

This clone was picked up one time. The chain couples TRBV7-8 to TRBJ2-1; TRBD2 agrees at 10 bases. The trim removed 2 bases at V and 4 bases at J, leaving 8 bases unmatched. This CDR3 has 17 amino acids. Germline V gene lookup returns CDR1 SGHVS and CDR2 FQNEAQ. Here the CDR3 reads CASSLMGLAGAYNEQFF. In DNA form, the CDR3 reads TGTGCCAGCAGCTTAATGGGCCTAGCGGGGGCTTACAATGAGCAGTTCTTC.

The genes are TRBV7-9 and TRBJ1-2; no reliable D call. Germline V gene lookup returns CDR1 SEHNR and CDR2 FQNEAQ (reference sequence). Deletions cut 7 bases from V and 4 bases from J, with 16 bases between. This CDR3 contains 14 residues. The CDR3 protein is CASTNDVNPYGYTF. The CDR3 DNA follows: TGTGCCAGCACCAACGACGTAAACCCCTATGGCTACACCTTC.

The chain couples TRBV29-1 to TRBJ2-2, with TRBD1 matching over 7 bases. V shed 3 bases, J shed 5 bases, and the junction held 3 bases outside the gene matches. Germline CDR1 reads SQVTM; CDR2 reads ANQGSEA. The length of the CDR3 is 13 residues. The CDR3 sequence: CSVDATGTGELFF. CDR3 in DNA: TGCAGCGTTGATGCGACAGGGACCGGGGAGCTGTTTTTT.